These T cell receptor beta chains were read from a single sample in a study of shared clonotypes between healthy human individuals. Clones were read by immunoSEQ multiplex PCR, and TCRdb kept only the in-frame ones, dropping some. The data contain over 2,000,000 clones, 90% to 95% of them singletons. The sample was naive CD8+ T cells from PBMCs. Receptors were obtained from a man younger than 35 in good health. Some clones in this sample may be carry-over from other donors' samples. Both conserved end residues are part of each CDR3. D genes are given only for firm matches. Size is omitted from some rows. Given values are once, few, many or a class for expanded clones.

J | V | size | D | CDR3 | DNA
TRBJ2-3 | TRBV6-1 | NA | NA | CASSEIGGLDTQYF | TGTGCCAGCAGTGAAATTGGCGGACTAGATACGCAGTATTTT
TRBJ2-7 | TRBV27 | NA | NA | CASSLSGGNEQYF | TGTGCCAGCAGTTTATCTGGGGGTAACGAGCAGTACTTC
TRBJ2-7 | TRBV4-2 | NA | NA | CASSQAGYEQYF | TGTGCCAGCAGCCAAGCGGGGTACGAGCAGTACTTC
TRBJ1-2 | TRBV27 | once | NA | CASTTGGLGYTF | TGTGCCAGCACGACCGGGGGGCTTGGCTACACCTTC
TRBJ1-4 | TRBV19 | NA | NA | CASSFLTRGATNEKLFF | TGTGCCAGTAGTTTCTTGACAAGGGGCGCAACTAATGAAAAACTGTTTTTT
TRBJ2-3 | TRBV10-3 | NA | TRBD2 | CAIRGLAGTDTQYF | TGTGCCATCAGGGGACTAGCGGGAACAGATACGCAGTATTTT
TRBJ2-7 | TRBV6-6 | NA | NA | CASSLGRISYEQYF | TGTGCCAGCAGTTTAGGGAGAATCTCCTACGAGCAGTACTTC
TRBJ1-2 | TRBV29-1 | NA | NA | CSATWRPDYGYTF | TGCAGCGCTACGTGGCGGCCCGACTATGGCTACACCTTC
TRBJ2-1 | TRBV27 | NA | NA | CASSPSGGLNEQFF | TGTGCCAGCAGTCCCTCGGGCGGGCTCAATGAGCAGTTCTTC
TRBJ2-1 | TRBV5-4 | NA | TRBD2 | CASSLWGAGGPHEQFF | TGTGCCAGCAGCTTGTGGGGTGCGGGAGGGCCCCATGAGCAGTTCTTC
TRBJ1-1 | TRBV4-2 | NA | NA | CASSQGHTEAFF | TGTGCCAGCAGCCAAGGTCACACTGAAGCTTTCTTT
TRBJ2-2 | TRBV27 | NA | NA | CASSPIFSSNTGELFF | TGTGCCAGCAGTCCGATATTCAGTTCGAACACCGGGGAGCTGTTTTTT
TRBJ1-2 | TRBV30 | once | NA | CAWSVFELGKEGYGYTF | TGTGCCTGGAGTGTATTTGAATTGGGCAAGGAGGGCTATGGCTACACCTTC
TRBJ2-1 | TRBV18 | NA | TRBD2 | CASSPGTSGEQFF | TGTGCCAGCTCACCAGGGACTAGCGGGGAGCAGTTCTTC
TRBJ2-1 | TRBV7-9 | NA | NA | CASSLRDRGYNEQFF | TGTGCCAGCAGCCTCCGGGACCGGGGGTACAATGAGCAGTTCTTC
TRBJ1-1 | TRBV7-9 | once | TRBD1 | CASSLGDRVAFF | TGTGCCAGCAGCTTAGGGGACAGGGTGGCTTTCTTT
TRBJ1-1 | TRBV7-3 | few | NA | CASSLPGNTEAFF | TGTGCCAGCAGCTTACCAGGGAACACTGAAGCTTTCTTT
TRBJ2-1 | TRBV4-1 | once | NA | CASSQGADWEQFF | TGCGCCAGCAGCCAAGGGGCCGATTGGGAGCAGTTCTTC
TRBJ1-3 | TRBV7-6 | NA | NA | CASSSWDLTIYF | TGTGCCAGCAGCTCGTGGGACCTGACCATATATTTT
TRBJ2-5 | TRBV7-9 | NA | NA | CASSLRREETQYF | TGTGCCAGCAGCTTAAGGAGGGAAGAAACCCAGTACTTC
TRBJ2-3 | TRBV27 | NA | TRBD2 | CASSSIAGVGADTQYF | TGTGCCAGCAGTTCAATAGCGGGAGTTGGGGCAGATACGCAGTATTTT
TRBJ2-7 | TRBV10-3 | NA | TRBD1 | CAISRDSLSEQYF | TGTGCCATCAGCCGGGACAGCTTATCCGAGCAGTACTTC
TRBJ1-1 | TRBV5-1 | NA | NA | CASSLEFGQLGANTEAFF | TGCGCCAGCAGCTTGGAGTTTGGACAGTTGGGGGCGAACACTGAAGCTTTCTTT
TRBJ2-7 | TRBV23-1 | NA | NA | CASLQQLIEQYF | TGCGCCAGCCTCCAACAATTGATCGAGCAGTACTTC
TRBJ1-1 | TRBV19 | NA | TRBD1 | CASSPDSGDREAFF | TGTGCCAGTAGCCCGGATTCCGGGGACAGGGAAGCTTTCTTT
TRBJ2-5 | TRBV7-9 | NA | TRBD2 | CASSTILAGGPKETQYF | TGTGCCAGCAGCACAATACTAGCGGGAGGGCCCAAAGAGACCCAGTACTTC
TRBJ2-1 | TRBV7-2 | NA | TRBD2 | CAGSLLASGSYEQFF | TGTGCCGGCAGCTTATTGGCTAGCGGGAGTTATGAGCAGTTCTTC
TRBJ2-1 | TRBV27 | NA | TRBD2 | CASSSGTRSSNEQFF | TGTGCCAGCAGTTCTGGGACTAGGTCCTCCAATGAGCAGTTCTTC
TRBJ1-2 | TRBV4-1 | NA | TRBD1 | CASSQFWDSSIYGYTF | TGCGCCAGCAGCCAATTCTGGGACAGTAGCATTTATGGCTACACCTTC
TRBJ2-5 | TRBV27 | NA | NA | CASSLYVKETQYF | TGTGCCAGCAGTTTATACGTGAAAGAGACCCAGTACTTC
TRBJ2-1 | TRBV5-6 | NA | TRBD2 | CASSDPGLANEQFF | TGTGCCAGCAGCGATCCGGGACTAGCAAATGAGCAGTTCTTC
TRBJ2-2 | TRBV9 | once | TRBD2 | CASSPQAGGNTGELFF | TGTGCCAGCAGCCCTCAAGCGGGGGGGAACACCGGGGAGCTGTTTTTT
TRBJ1-2 | TRBV27 | NA | TRBD1 | CASSIRQGAYGYTF | TGTGCCAGCAGTATAAGACAGGGGGCCTATGGCTACACCTTC
TRBJ2-5 | TRBV25-1 | NA | TRBD2 | CASSELAGGWGQETQYF | TGTGCCAGCAGTGAGCTAGCGGGAGGGTGGGGGCAAGAGACCCAGTACTTC
TRBJ2-6 | TRBV27 | NA | TRBD1 | CASSLGIQGALAGANVLTF | TGTGCCAGCAGTTTGGGGATACAGGGGGCGCTTGCTGGGGCCAACGTCCTGACTTTC
TRBJ1-5 | TRBV6-5 | NA | NA | CASSSRDSSNQPQHF | TGTGCCAGCAGTTCCCGGGACTCAAGCAATCAGCCCCAGCATTTT
TRBJ2-3 | TRBV6-6 | NA | NA | CASTSPPPSVNTQYF | TGTGCCAGCACCTCCCCCCCTCCCAGCGTGAATACGCAGTATTTT
TRBJ2-1 | TRBV5-1 | NA | TRBD2 | CASSFSAGAPYNEQFF | TGCGCCAGCAGCTTCTCAGCGGGAGCCCCCTACAATGAGCAGTTCTTC
TRBJ2-7 | TRBV28 | NA | NA | CASSQRLARGYEQYF | TGTGCCAGCAGCCAACGTTTGGCGCGGGGCTACGAGCAGTACTTC
TRBJ2-1 | TRBV2 | NA | NA | CASSGRLSYNEQFF | TGTGCCAGCAGTGGAAGACTCTCCTACAATGAGCAGTTCTTC
TRBJ2-3 | TRBV9 | NA | TRBD2 | CASSDPGTSSADTQYF | TGTGCCAGCAGCGACCCTGGGACTAGCAGCGCAGATACGCAGTATTTT
TRBJ2-7 | TRBV27 | NA | TRBD2 | CASSLASGSYEQYF | TGTGCCAGCAGTTTGGCTAGCGGTTCGTACGAGCAGTACTTC
TRBJ2-7 | TRBV11-2 | few | TRBD2 | CASSHGPGLHYEQYF | TGTGCCAGCAGCCATGGACCGGGACTACACTACGAGCAGTACTTC
TRBJ2-7 | TRBV19 | NA | NA | CASSIRITYEQYF | TGTGCCAGTAGTATACGGATCACCTACGAGCAGTACTTC
TRBJ2-2 | TRBV10-3 | NA | NA | CAPGVWGLSYELFF | TGTGCCCCAGGAGTTTGGGGGCTAAGTTATGAGCTGTTTTTT
TRBJ2-7 | TRBV29-1 | NA | NA | CSVEDRIYEQYF | TGCAGCGTTGAAGACAGGATCTACGAGCAGTACTTC
TRBJ1-1 | TRBV4-3 | NA | NA | CASSQGPRGKYTEAFF | TGCGCCAGCAGCCAAGGGCCCCGGGGCAAATACACTGAAGCTTTCTTT
TRBJ2-1 | TRBV7-9 | NA | NA | CASSIQGPGGFYNEQFF | TGTGCCAGCAGCATCCAAGGGCCAGGGGGGTTCTACAATGAGCAGTTCTTC
TRBJ2-3 | TRBV27 | NA | NA | CASSLNPAGRGTDTQYF | TGTGCCAGCAGTTTAAACCCGGCGGGAAGAGGCACAGATACGCAGTATTTT